Each of the 7 T cell receptor beta chains below was sequenced from the same sample in a study of beta chain features in type 1 diabetes. Isolated RNA was reverse transcribed in full, so expressed TCRB transcripts were sequenced. Measured with immunoSEQ multiplex PCR; TCRdb has only the in-frame clones, and not every one. The profile shows 500,000 to 700,000 clones, roughly a sixth of them singletons. Sample: naive CD4+ T cells from blood. These receptors were taken from a man aged 18-30 years in good health.

This chain connects TRBV6-5 to TRBJ1-2, with D possibly being TRBD1 (5 bases). Trimming removed 9 bases at V and 7 bases at J, with 18 bases between. Germline CDR1 MNHEY, CDR2 SVGAGI. This CDR3 comprises 13 residues. For the CDR3, the DNA is TGTGCCAGTTTCTCGTCCAGGGACGCTGGCTACACCTTC. Its protein product is CASFSSRDAGYTF.

V usage is TRBV9 and J usage is TRBJ2-2, with TRBD1 as a possible D gene (6 bases). Germline assignment: CDR1 SGDLS and CDR2 YYNGEE. V was clipped by 1 base and J by 5 bases, with 15 bases between them. CDR3 length: 16 residues. The CDR3 here is CASSVRQEIGTGELFF. DNA of the CDR3: TGTGCCAGCAGCGTACGACAGGAGATTGGGACCGGGGAGCTGTTTTTT.

The chain combines TRBV28 with TRBJ2-7, with D possibly matching TRBD1 (7 bases). The V end was cut by 4 bases, the J end by 2 bases, with 18 bases between. The CDR3 is 16 residues long. Germline V gene lookup returns CDR1 MDHEN and CDR2 SYDVKM. The CDR3 loop is CASSSPRAGQPYEQYF. The CDR3, as DNA: TGTGCCAGCAGTTCTCCTAGGGCGGGACAGCCCTACGAGCAGTACTTC.

A note on this clone: Different DNA sequences within this sample yield the same CDR3. J is TRBJ1-2 and V is TRBV18, with TRBD1 identical over 8 bases. V shed 3 bases, J shed 3 bases, and the junction held 0 bases outside the gene matches. Germline values: CDR1 KGHSH, CDR2 LQKENI. This CDR3 region has 13 residues. The CDR3: CASSPGQDYGYTF. The CDR3 DNA reads as TGTGCCAGCTCACCGGGACAGGACTATGGCTACACCTTC.

The chain joins TRBV4-3 to TRBJ1-2; D ambiguous. The V end lost 0 bases, the J end lost 1 base, and 12 bases lay between the germline ends. Germline CDR1 is LGHNA and CDR2 is YSLEER. The CDR3 extends over 16 amino acids. CDR3 sequence reads: CASSQDVASNNYGYTF. CDR3 DNA: TGCGCCAGCAGCCAAGACGTGGCATCGAATAACTATGGCTACACCTTC.

This clone was observed a handful of times. The V call is TRBV7-8, the J call TRBJ2-1, with TRBD2 identical over 11 bases. Germline CDR1 SGHVS, CDR2 FQNEAQ. Unmatched junction bases numbered 8, after V lost 3 bases and J lost 7 bases. This CDR3 comprises 16 residues. In DNA, the CDR3 is TGTGCCAGCAGCTTGTTAGCGGGAGGGCCCGGGAATGAGCAGTTCTTC. Its translation: CASSLLAGGPGNEQFF.

The gene calls are TRBV11-2 and TRBJ2-1, with D possibly matching TRBD2 (5 bases). The CDR3 consists of 17 residues. CDR1 and CDR2 from the germline V gene are SGHAT and FQNNGV. V was trimmed by 3 bases and J by 3 bases, leaving 18 bases between them. This CDR3 reads CASSLVVSSTFYNEQFF. DNA of the CDR3: TGTGCCAGCAGCTTGGTCGTATCTAGCACCTTCTACAATGAGCAGTTCTTC.